The TCR beta chain described here comes from a study of T-cell reconstitution after alpha-beta-depleted transplantation in children. Study observations and caveats: TCRbeta diversity was high at day 60 in some patients (a result of surviving recipient T cells and thymic progenitors). After one year, T-cell counts and TCRbeta diversity mostly came from new T cells. Expanded clones from the graft, numbering several hundred, reportedly supplied alpha-beta T cells about two months after transplant.

In regard to this clonotype: Antigen specificity is unknown.

Preparing the TCRbeta library involved the use of unique molecular identifiers. Each CDR3 protein is one row after TCRdb ran MiXCR on the PCR reads. The profile shows approximately 650,000 distinct CDR3 sequences, around 13% of them singletons. Germline lookup yields CDR1 LNHNV and CDR2 YYDKDF (reference sequence). CDR3 length equals 15 residues. V lost 7 bases, J lost 5 bases, and 18 bases lay in between. Sequences were derived from PBMCs, sampled before TCRalphabeta/CD19-depleted stem cell transplant. The J gene is TRBJ2-4, the V gene TRBV15; D unclear. The clonotype comes from a girl aged 2 to 9 with congenital amegakaryocytic thrombocytopenia, due to receive a stem cell transplant. CDR3 nucleotides: TGTGCCACCAACGATGGACCGTACTCCCAAAACATTCAGTACTTC. Its protein is CATNDGPYSQNIQYF. The variable domain in full, with the rest retrieved from reference TRBV15 and TRBJ2-4, is DAMVIQNPRYQVTQFGKPVTLSCSQTLNHNVMYWYQQKSSQAPKLLFHYYDKDFNNEADTPDNFQSRRPNTSFCFLDIRSPGLGDTAMYLCATNDGPYSQNIQYFGAGTRLSVL.